Detailed here is one T cell receptor (beta chain). These data originate in a study of blood T cell repertoires in COVID-19. Study-wide context: The samples span acute and convalescent COVID-19 from the United States, Italy and Spain.

Study processing details: Estimates of nucleated cell counts were drawn from the amplification of reference gene primers. TCRdb's copy holds only in-frame clones and misses some; the assay was immunoSEQ multiplex PCR. V and J calls and clone size are as listed in that table; D and trimming were resolved from the DNA. The sample holds over 250,000 clones; 82% are singletons and the top ten take 5%. The CDR3 length is 13 residues. Germline V lookup: CDR1 SQVTM, CDR2 ANQGSEA. J gave up 3 bases and V 4 bases, and 6 bases lay outside the gene matches. It was within 2 weeks before study entry that exposed participants met a COVID-19 case.

This TCR derives from a man aged 35 to 55 who had been exposed to COVID-19. This sequence joins TRBV29-1 and TRBJ2-7; 7 bases agree with TRBD2. The sample taken for sequencing was PBMCs or T cells enriched from blood (not recorded which). The CDR3 region is CSVGSGTGYEQYF. The CDR3 DNA sequence: TGCAGCGTTGGAAGCGGGACCGGCTACGAGCAGTACTTC.